One sample yielded the 21 T cell receptor beta chains listed below, sequenced in a study of blood T cells in healthy people across ages. A second PCR, run for about 7 to 11 cycles, used a sample-barcoded 5' primer plus a J-beta primer mix. Using its own MiXCR run on the 5' RACE reads, TCRdb lists one record per CDR3 protein. Among 1.5 million to 1.9 million distinct CDR3 sequences, under 55% were seen once, and the ten largest hold about 4.1%. Material: blood. The receptors originated from a woman aged 18-30 years in good health.

Only a few counts were recorded for this clonotype. The chain has TRBV4-3 and TRBJ2-1; D ambiguous. V lost 3 bases and J 6 bases, leaving 9 bases between the germline ends. This CDR3 has 13 residues. Germline CDR1 reads LGHNA; CDR2 reads YSLEER. As DNA, the CDR3 is TGCGCCAGCAGCCATACGCCCGGCAATGAGCAGTTCTTC. Residues: CASSHTPGNEQFF.

This clonotype has just a few counts. The chain links TRBV6-6 to TRBJ2-1; the D gene is possibly TRBD2 (5 bases). V lost 0 bases to trimming and J lost 4 bases, with 13 bases between them. The CDR3 totals 16 residues. CDR1 is MNHNY, CDR2 SVGAGI, per germline (reference sequence). In DNA form, the CDR3 reads TGTGCCAGCAGTTACTCAGGAGGATTTGCATACAATGAGCAGTTCTTC. Protein sequence: CASSYSGGFAYNEQFF.

The V gene is TRBV20-1, the J gene TRBJ1-2, with a tentative D call TRBD1 (5 bases). V gave up 6 bases and J gave up 5 bases, with 19 bases separating them. Germline loops: CDR1 DFQATT, CDR2 SNEGSKA (reference sequence). CDR3 length: 14 residues. The CDR3 sequence: CSAPPDGRAYGYTF. CDR3 nucleotide sequence: TGCAGTGCCCCCCCCGACGGCAGGGCTTATGGCTACACCTTC.

This chain uses TRBV27 with TRBJ2-7, with a tentative D call TRBD2 (6 bases). From germline, CDR1 is MNHEY and CDR2 SMNVEV (reference sequence). There are 16 residues in the CDR3. Trimming removed 3 bases from V and 7 bases from J, with 22 bases in between. CDR3 in DNA: TGTGCCAGCAGTTTGTCGGGAGAACTGGCTTACAATGAGCAGTACTTC. It specifies CASSLSGELAYNEQYF.

At least ten counts were recorded for this clonotype. The J gene is TRBJ2-1, the V gene TRBV7-9; TRBD2 matches at 7 bases. The germline V gene encodes CDR1 SEHNR and CDR2 FQNEAQ (reference sequence). Trimming cost V 3 bases and J 4 bases; bases outside gene matches: 6. This CDR3 is 15 amino acids long. CDR3: CASSLASGIYNEQFF. CDR3 nucleotides: TGTGCCAGCAGCTTGGCCAGCGGGATTTACAATGAGCAGTTCTTC.

The chain recombines TRBV5-1 with TRBJ2-7, with a weak D call TRBD2 (7 bases). Trimming took 0 bases from V and 0 from J, leaving 19 bases between them. Germline CDR1 is SGHRS and CDR2 is YFSETQ. This CDR3 is 18 amino acids long. The CDR3 sequence is CASSLAERGGSFSYEQYF. The CDR3 DNA is TGCGCCAGCAGCTTGGCGGAGAGGGGGGGTTCCTTCTCCTACGAGCAGTACTTC.

The J gene is TRBJ2-3, the V gene TRBV20-1; D tentatively reads TRBD1 or TRBD2 (6 bases each). The CDR3 spans 15 residues. CDR1 and CDR2 from the germline V gene are DFQATT and SNEGSKA (reference sequence). The V gene lost 1 base and the J gene lost 6 bases, with 17 bases spanning the gap. CDR3 sequence: CSARASGGPFDTQYF. CDR3 bases: TGCAGTGCTAGAGCATCCGGGGGCCCCTTCGATACGCAGTATTTT.

A note on this clonotype: One end of the junction is discordant with germline, which a read error may explain. The chain links TRBV20-1 to TRBJ2-7, with 8 positions matching TRBD2. Judging by the DNA end, TRBJ2-5 fits better; the J call may be wrong. The germline gives CDR1 DFQATT, CDR2 SNEGSKA (reference sequence). This CDR3 is built from 15 residues. This CDR3 is CSASGGKVGQGTQYF. CDR3 sequence (DNA): TGCAGTGCTTCGGGGGGGAAGGTAGGGCAAGGGACCCAGTACTTC.

This clonotype has just a few counts. V and J are TRBV9 and TRBJ1-1; 8 bases agree with TRBD1. There are 15 residues in the CDR3. The germline V gene has CDR1 SGDLS and CDR2 YYNGEE. Trimming cost V 3 bases and J 4 bases; bases outside gene matches: 8. CDR3 amino acids: CASSATQGGSTEAFF. The CDR3 nucleotides are TGTGCCAGCAGCGCGACACAGGGGGGTAGCACTGAAGCTTTCTTT.

The rearrangement uses TRBV28 and TRBJ1-6, with D maybe TRBD1 (5 bases). This CDR3 spans 13 amino acids. V lost 10 bases and J lost 9, with 16 bases in between. Per germline, CDR1 MDHEN and CDR2 SYDVKM. CDR3 region: CATFQGSSSPLHF. The CDR3 nucleotides read TGTGCCACCTTCCAGGGTTCCTCTTCACCCCTCCACTTT.

As concerns this clonotype: One end of the junction fails to match germline, which may point to a read error. The rearrangement uses TRBV29-1 and TRBJ2-3; D perhaps matches TRBD1 (9 bases). Per germline, CDR1 SQVTM and CDR2 ANQGSEA. The CDR3 runs to 14 residues. In DNA form, the CDR3 reads TGCAGCGTTCGGGGGGGACAGGGTGGAGATATGCAGTATTTT. It encodes CSVRGGQGGDMQYF.

V gene TRBV20-1 combines with J gene TRBJ1-2; unclear D gene. CDR3 length equals 16 residues. The V gene lost 6 bases and the J gene lost 4 bases, with 24 bases spanning the gap. Germline lookup yields CDR1 DFQATT and CDR2 SNEGSKA (reference sequence). CDR3 in amino acids: CSAQPPAWSSLYGYTF. The CDR3 DNA reads as TGCAGTGCACAACCGCCGGCGTGGAGTAGCCTCTATGGCTACACCTTC.

The chain carries TRBV11-2 and TRBJ1-6, with unresolved D. Germline V CDR1 and CDR2: SGHAT, FQNNGV. The V and J ends lost 1 base and 7 bases respectively, with 8 bases between them. The CDR3 is made up of 14 amino acids. CDR3 residues: CASSLGQRNSPLHF. DNA of the CDR3: TGTGCCAGCAGCTTAGGGCAGAGAAATTCACCCCTCCACTTT.

Only a few counts were recorded for this clonotype. The rearrangement links TRBV6-2 or TRBV6-3 to TRBJ1-1; D ambiguous. The ends were cut back, 2 bases at V and 6 bases at J, with 16 bases in the middle. Germline lookup yields CDR1 MNHEY and CDR2 SVGEGT. The CDR3 spans 15 residues. The DNA for the CDR3 is TGTGCCAGCAGTTACCTCGGGCCTTCGCGGGCTGAAGCTTTCTTT. This sequence encodes CASSYLGPSRAEAFF.

The rearrangement links TRBV7-9 to TRBJ1-2; D remains unclear. Germline V gene sequence: CDR1 SEHNR, CDR2 FQNEAQ (reference sequence). The CDR3 covers 13 residues. V lost 4 bases, J lost 4 bases, and 10 bases lay in between. CDR3 DNA sequence: TGTGCCAGCAGCTCCTTTGCTTGCTATGGCTACACCTTC. It codes for CASSSFACYGYTF. Drawing the rest from reference TRBV7-9 and TRBJ1-2, the complete variable domain is DTGVSQNPRHKITKRGQNVTFRCDPISEHNRLYWYRQTLGQGPEFLTYFQNEAQLEKSRLLSDRFSAERPKGSFSTLEIQRTEQGDSAMYLCASSSFACYGYTFGSGTRLTVV.

The CDR3, as DNA: TGTGCCAGCAGCTTAGCCGGGACTAGTGTAGATACGCAGTATTTT. Protein product: CASSLAGTSVDTQYF. The chain carries TRBV11-2 and TRBJ2-3, with 8 nucleotides matching TRBD2. The J segment lost 5 bases and the V segment lost 1 base, leaving 5 bases of the junction unmatched. The CDR3 sequence is 15 residues long. The V gene's germline CDR1 is SGHAT and CDR2 FQNNGV.

The chain links TRBV30 to TRBJ1-1, with TRBD1 as a possible D gene (6 bases). Germline CDR1 is GTSNPN and CDR2 is SVGIG (reference sequence). The V gene lost 2 bases and the J gene lost 1 base, with 8 bases spanning the gap. CDR3 length: 13 amino acids. CDR3 in amino acids: CAWSRGTNTEAFF. The CDR3 DNA reads TGTGCCTGGAGTAGGGGGACGAACACTGAAGCTTTCTTT.

The chain links TRBV7-2 to TRBJ1-2; D call uncertain. The CDR3 has 15 residues. Germline V gene sequence: CDR1 SGHTA, CDR2 FQGNSA. Trimming removed 5 bases from V and 7 bases from J, with 20 bases in between. The CDR3 spells CASSVDGSRVGGYTF. CDR3 bases: TGTGCCAGCAGCGTAGATGGATCAAGGGTTGGTGGCTACACCTTC.

This clonotype was detected only a few times. The chain recombines TRBV14 with TRBJ2-6; TRBD1 matches at 9 bases. The ends lost 4 bases at V and 2 bases at J; junction bases unmatched: 9. The CDR3 runs 18 residues. Germline CDR1 reads SGHDN; CDR2 reads FVKESK. The DNA of the CDR3 is TGTGCCAGCAGCCCGGCGGGGACAGGGACTACTGGGGCCAACGTCCTGACTTTC. This sequence encodes CASSPAGTGTTGANVLTF.

The rearrangement links TRBV12-3 or TRBV12-4 to TRBJ2-3; D may correspond to TRBD1 or TRBD2 (5 bases each). The CDR3 covers 16 residues. Trimming shortened V by 1 base and J by 1 base, and 12 bases separated the two germline ends. The CDR3 sequence: CASSLGLQGGTDTQYF. CDR3 nucleotide sequence: TGTGCCAGCAGTTTAGGACTCCAGGGAGGCACAGATACGCAGTATTTT.

V gene TRBV5-1 combines with J gene TRBJ2-7, with TRBD1 matching over 9 bases. Germline loops: CDR1 SGHRS, CDR2 YFSETQ. Unmatched junction bases numbered 4, after V lost 2 bases and J lost 4 bases. The CDR3 is made up of 14 amino acids. For the CDR3, the DNA is TGCGCCAGCAGCTTTGGGACAGGGAATTACGAGCAGTACTTC. As protein: CASSFGTGNYEQYF. Together with reference TRBV5-1 and TRBJ2-7, the CDR3 gives the full variable domain: KAGVTQTPRYLIKTRGQQVTLSCSPISGHRSVSWYQQTPGQGLQFLFEYFSETQRNKGNFPGRFSGRQFSNSRSEMNVSTLELGDSALYLCASSFGTGNYEQYFGPGTRLTVT.